Sequencing of this T cell receptor (beta chain) was carried out in a study of shared clonotypes between healthy human individuals. Study-level points and caveats: Clonotype sharing across four donors was observed for around 5.1% of naive CD4 clonotypes.

This clone was detected once. Its antigen remains unknown. Splitting the CD4+ cells yielded a CD45RA+ naive subset and a CD45RA-negative memory subset. The J segment lost 6 bases and the V segment lost 4 bases, leaving 6 bases of the junction unmatched. The CDR3 has 13 amino acids. Germline values: CDR1 SGHDT, CDR2 YYEEEE. In the original analysis: ImmunoSEQ sequences covered only the junction and lacked quality scores; filtering therefore differed. Some clones are missing from TCRdb's copy, which holds only in-frame ones; the method was immunoSEQ multiplex PCR. That table furnishes V, J and clone size, whereas the DNA furnished D and trimming. The data contain around 940,000 clones, 76% of them seen just once; the ten biggest clones take up approximately 1.5%.

The sequencing sample was made of memory CD4+ T cells sorted from blood. Indicated subset: CD45RA-negative fraction. The chain employs TRBV5-6 and TRBJ2-7, with TRBD1 matching 8 bases. The TCR sequence derives from a man younger than 35 in good health. CDR3 region: CASSGGQAGEQYF. For the CDR3, the DNA is TGTGCCAGCAGCGGGGGACAGGCGGGCGAGCAGTACTTC.